This TCR beta chain was identified in a study of cytomegalovirus exposure and HLA in healthy donors. The PCR contained 60 Vbeta and 13 Jbeta primers. Profiling relied on immunoSEQ multiplex PCR, and the TCRdb table lists in-frame clones only, not all of them. The sample shows over 150,000 clones, approximately 78% of them seen only once. This clone appeared once. The length of the CDR3 is 20 residues. V shed 4 bases and J 9 bases; nucleotides not matched to a gene: 24. Germline lookup yields CDR1 SGDLS and CDR2 YYNGEE. The chain employs TRBV9 and TRBJ1-6; TRBD1 aligns across 8 bases. Sample: PBMCs. This receptor was identified in a male donor in good health and CMV-seropositive. Written as DNA, the CDR3 is TGTGCCAGCAGCTCAGACGTAACAGGGGGGCGAGTAGGAGCGGGTTCACCCCTCCACTTT. This sequence encodes CASSSDVTGGRVGAGSPLHF.